Listed below are T cell receptor beta chains from one sample, sequenced in a study of CD8 T cells in Susac syndrome. TCRdb re-derived calls from the immunoSEQ multiplex PCR reads in MiXCR, one entry per CDR3 protein. Of about 160,000 distinct CDR3 sequences in the sample, roughly 95% were seen once. The sample was CD4+ T cells from PBMCs. The receptors here all came from a human donor with multiple sclerosis. Each CDR3 is given with its conserved first and last residue. D genes are given only for firm matches. Clone size appears in some rows only: once, few, many, or a class for an expanded clone.

cdr3_nt cdr3_aa v_call d_call j_call clone_size
TGCAGCGTTTTCCAGGGAGCGGGCTACGAGCAGTACTTC CSVFQGAGYEQYF TRBV29-1 NA TRBJ2-7 once
TGTGCCAGCAGTTTTGGGAGATTGAGTGGCTACACCTTC CASSFGRLSGYTF TRBV12-3/TRBV12-4 NA TRBJ1-2 NA
TGTGCCAGCAGCAATGGTGAGACTCCTCCCAATGAGCAGTTCTTC CASSNGETPPNEQFF TRBV21-1 NA TRBJ2-1 once
TGCAGTGCTAGGGCCTCGTCTGGGGCCAACGTCCTGACTTTC CSARASSGANVLTF TRBV20-1 NA TRBJ2-6 NA
TGTGCCTGCACCGGGGGCCGACAACAGTTCTTC CACTGGRQQFF TRBV12-3/TRBV12-4 NA TRBJ2-1 once
TGTGCCAGCAGCGTAGCGACAGGTGAAGGCTACGAGCAGTACTTC CASSVATGEGYEQYF TRBV9 NA TRBJ2-7 NA
TGCAGTGGCGAGGGGGATTTCGACGAGCAGTACTTC CSGEGDFDEQYF TRBV20-1 NA TRBJ2-7 NA
TGCAGCGTCGGGGGGTTCTCCTACGAGCAGTACTTC CSVGGFSYEQYF TRBV29-1 TRBD2 TRBJ2-7 NA
TGCGCCAGCAGCCAAGATGTAAGGCGTAATGAAAAACTGTTTTTT CASSQDVRRNEKLFF TRBV4-3 NA TRBJ1-4 NA
TGTGCCAGCAGTTTTGTGTTCGGCCAAGGGACCACTGAAGCTTTCTTT CASSFVFGQGTTEAFF TRBV28 NA TRBJ1-1 NA
TGTGCCAGCAGCCAGGGGAGAGTTGACTCGGGGGGGCTGTTTTTT CASSQGRVDSGGLFF TRBV4-2 TRBD2 TRBJ2-2 NA
NA CAWRTAANEKLFFF TRBV30 NA TRBJ1-4 NA
TGTGCCAGCAGACCTTTGACAGGGACAAATGAAAAACTGTTTTTT CASRPLTGTNEKLFF TRBV6-1 TRBD1 TRBJ1-4 NA
TGTGCCAGCAGCGGCCTCGGGGCGAGCTCTGGAAACACCATATATTTT CASSGLGASSGNTIYF TRBV9 NA TRBJ1-3 NA
TGTGCCAGCAGTTCCTTGGGTCAAGAGACCCAGTACTTC CASSSLGQETQYF TRBV6-6 NA TRBJ2-5 NA
TGTGCCAGCAGTGGAACAGGGGAGGTTGGCTACACCTTC CASSGTGEVGYTF TRBV2 TRBD1 TRBJ1-2 NA
TGTGCCAGCAGTTACATGACAGGGGTCCCCTACGAGCAGTACTTC CASSYMTGVPYEQYF TRBV6-5 TRBD1 TRBJ2-7 NA
TGCAGCGTTGGCCCGTCAGGGGGCGAGCAGTACTTC CSVGPSGGEQYF TRBV29-1 TRBD1 TRBJ2-7 once
TGTGCCAGCAGCTGGGGGCAGGTCTATACTAGCACAGATACGCAGTATTTT CASSWGQVYTSTDTQYF TRBV7-9 NA TRBJ2-3 NA
TGTGCCAGCAGATACAGGGTATCTGGGGCCAACGTCCTGACTTTC CASRYRVSGANVLTF TRBV6-5 NA TRBJ2-6 NA
TGTGCCAGCAGCGTACAGGGAGATATGGGTGAGCAGTACTTC CASSVQGDMGEQYF TRBV9 NA TRBJ2-7 once
TGTGCCTGGAGTCGGAAGGGGGCGCGGACTGAAGCTTTCTTT CAWSRKGARTEAFF TRBV30 TRBD1 TRBJ1-1 NA
TGTGCCAGCAGTGCTAATCTAGCCCACAATGAGCAGTTCTTC CASSANLAHNEQFF TRBV12-3/TRBV12-4 NA TRBJ2-1 NA
TGTGCCTGGAGCAGGGTAGAAACCGGGGAGCTGTTTTTT CAWSRVETGELFF TRBV30 NA TRBJ2-2 NA
TGTGCCAGCACCGATTTAGGCGGGAGCTCCTACGAGCAGTACTTC CASTDLGGSSYEQYF TRBV5-4 TRBD2 TRBJ2-7 NA
TGCAGTCTACAGCGGGGAAGCACAGATACGCAGTATTTT CSLQRGSTDTQYF TRBV20-1 TRBD2 TRBJ2-3 NA
TGCAGTGCGTCCGACATAGCGGATACGCAGTATTTT CSASDIADTQYF TRBV20-1 NA TRBJ2-3 once
TGTGCCAGCAGTCAATATAACTATGGCTACACCTTC CASSQYNYGYTF TRBV6-5 NA TRBJ1-2 NA
TGTGCCAGAGGGGCTGGGGCCAACGTCCTGACTTTC CARGAGANVLTF TRBV2 NA TRBJ2-6 NA
TGTGCCAGCAGCGGTCGCGGGGAAAATTCACCCCTCCACTTT CASSGRGENSPLHF TRBV11-1 NA TRBJ1-6 NA
TGTGCCAGCGGATCACTAGAGCCGGGACAGGGAAGGTCTGGGGCCAACGTCCTGACTTTC CASGSLEPGQGRSGANVLTF TRBV28 TRBD1 TRBJ2-6 NA
TGCGCCAGCAGCTTCTTCGGCGAGACCCAGTACTTC CASSFFGETQYF TRBV5-1 NA TRBJ2-5 NA
TGTGCCAGCAGCCGAAAGGAAGGGATAGCTAACTATGGCTACACCTTC CASSRKEGIANYGYTF TRBV14 NA TRBJ1-2 NA
TGTGCCAGCAGCAACAACAGGGGCTCAGGGACAGATACGCAGTATTTT CASSNNRGSGTDTQYF TRBV5-4 TRBD1 TRBJ2-3 NA
TGCGCCAGCAACCCCCGACCGGATGGGGCCAACGTCCTGACTTTC CASNPRPDGANVLTF TRBV5-1 NA TRBJ2-6 NA
TGTGCCAGCAGTTTTAGACGCCGGGACAACTATGGCTACACCTTC CASSFRRRDNYGYTF TRBV27 NA TRBJ1-2 NA
TGTGCCAGCAGCCAAGGGACAGCAGCTGGCTATGGCTACACCTTC CASSQGTAAGYGYTF TRBV4-2 NA TRBJ1-2 NA
TGTGCTAGTGGTTTCCGGACAGGGGGATACGAGCAGTACTTC CASGFRTGGYEQYF TRBV12-5 TRBD1 TRBJ2-7 NA
TGTGCCAGCAGTCCGCGGGGGGCGCAAGGCTACACCTTC CASSPRGAQGYTF TRBV7-9 NA TRBJ1-2 NA
TGTGCCAGCAGCTTAGGGGATGGACGGGTTCAGTACTTC CASSLGDGRVQYF TRBV5-6 NA TRBJ2-4 NA